These T cell receptor beta chains were read from a single sample in a study of T-cell memory formation after mild COVID-19. A single record per CDR3 protein comes from TCRdb applying MiXCR to the 5' RACE reads. The table has approximately 350,000 distinct CDR3 sequences, approximately 12% seen once. The sequenced material came from PBMCs or a T cell subset sorted from them (not recorded which). The receptors were gathered from a man in his late teens or twenties who had mild COVID-19 (a few samples of this study predate the infection). Cell type and time point are not known. CDR3s include the opening cysteine and the closing phenylalanine or tryptophan. D genes are given only for firm matches. Where a row states a size, it is once, few, many or the class of an expanded clone; other rows omit it.

few	TRBV12-3/TRBV12-4	13	TRBJ1-1	-	CATLGAFHTEAFF	TGTGCCACCCTAGGGGCGTTTCACACTGAAGCTTTCTTT
few	TRBV7-9	18	TRBJ1-1	-	CASSFLVDGYFWNTEAFF	TGTGCCAGCAGCTTCTTAGTGGACGGCTATTTTTGGAACACTGAAGCTTTCTTT
many	TRBV7-8	12	TRBJ1-6	-	CATMPPASPLHF	TGTGCCACTATGCCGCCCGCGTCACCCCTCCACTTT
few	TRBV6-2/TRBV6-3	14	TRBJ2-3	TRBD1	CASSETGNTDTQYF	TGTGCCAGCAGTGAGACAGGGAACACAGATACGCAGTATTTT
-	TRBV9	16	TRBJ2-7	TRBD2	CASSVGWLAGVTEQYF	TGTGCCAGCAGCGTAGGTTGGTTAGCGGGGGTTACCGAGCAGTACTTC
-	TRBV6-2/TRBV6-3	14	TRBJ1-1	-	CASSYYQMNTEAFF	TGTGCCAGCAGTTACTATCAGATGAACACTGAAGCTTTCTTT
few	TRBV20-1	12	TRBJ1-6	-	CSARDRDSPLHF	TGCAGTGCTAGAGACCGTGATTCACCCCTCCACTTT
-	TRBV10-3	13	TRBJ2-1	TRBD1	CAITLDRGNEQFF	TGTGCCATCACTCTGGACAGGGGCAATGAGCAGTTCTTC
-	TRBV4-3	17	TRBJ1-1	-	CASSQDGASRVNTEAFF	TGCGCCAGCAGCCAAGATGGGGCAAGTCGAGTGAACACTGAAGCTTTCTTT
few	TRBV18	15	TRBJ2-7	TRBD1	CASSLTTDRGDEQYF	TGTGCCAGCTCCCTAACCACGGACAGGGGTGACGAGCAGTACTTC
-	TRBV30	14	TRBJ2-3	TRBD1	CAWEDTGVTDTQYF	TGTGCCTGGGAGGACACAGGGGTCACAGATACGCAGTATTTT
many	TRBV12-3/TRBV12-4	12	TRBJ2-1	-	CASSPPYNEQFF	TGTGCCAGCAGCCCGCCCTACAATGAGCAGTTCTTC
many	TRBV23-1	15	TRBJ2-7	-	CASREKTGISYEQYF	TGCGCCAGCAGAGAAAAGACAGGAATCTCCTACGAGCAGTACTTC
few	TRBV6-5	18	TRBJ2-1	TRBD1	CASSYSLLDRGRVNEQFF	TGTGCCAGCAGTTACTCGCTTTTGGACAGGGGGCGGGTCAATGAGCAGTTCTTC
few	TRBV19	18	TRBJ2-6	-	CASGLAERVLSGANVLTF	TGTGCCAGTGGGTTAGCGGAGAGAGTACTTTCTGGGGCCAACGTCCTGACTTTC
-	TRBV25-1	17	TRBJ2-5	TRBD1	CASSANRGPFRQETQYF	TGTGCCAGCAGTGCCAACAGGGGGCCTTTCCGCCAAGAGACCCAGTACTTC
many	TRBV20-1	13	TRBJ2-3	TRBD2	CSADLSGGAAQYF	TGCAGTGCGGACCTTAGCGGGGGGGCCGCCCAGTATTTT
few	TRBV5-4	16	TRBJ1-6	-	CASSLLRSSYNSPLHF	TGTGCCAGCAGCTTGTTGCGAAGCTCCTATAATTCACCCCTCCACTTT
-	TRBV24-1	14	TRBJ2-1	-	CATASMIKGNEQFF	TGTGCCACCGCGAGTATGATCAAGGGGAATGAGCAGTTCTTC
few	TRBV5-1	14	TRBJ2-2	-	CASSQTDFSGELFF	TGCGCCAGCAGCCAGACGGACTTTAGCGGGGAGCTGTTTTTT
-	TRBV20-1	13	TRBJ1-1	-	CSGEGPPETEAFF	TGCAGTGGGGAGGGACCACCAGAGACTGAAGCTTTCTTT
-	TRBV12-3/TRBV12-4	15	TRBJ2-7	TRBD1	CASRADRGSAYEQYF	TGTGCCAGCAGGGCTGACAGGGGAAGTGCCTACGAGCAGTACTTC
-	TRBV7-6	17	TRBJ2-6	TRBD1	CASSLGTGNSGANVLTF	TGTGCCAGCAGCTTAGGGACAGGGAACTCTGGGGCCAACGTCCTGACTTTC
few	TRBV20-1	13	TRBJ2-3	TRBD2	CSARGLAYDTQYF	TGCAGTGCTAGGGGACTAGCGTACGATACGCAGTATTTT
-	TRBV10-3	16	TRBJ1-5	-	CAISDPGRFSNQPQHF	TGTGCCATCAGTGACCCGGGTCGGTTTAGCAATCAGCCCCAGCATTTT
few	TRBV7-2	14	TRBJ2-5	TRBD2	CASRPLAGAKTQYF	TGTGCCAGCAGGCCTCTAGCGGGGGCGAAGACCCAGTACTTC
-	TRBV5-5	17	TRBJ1-2	TRBD1	CASSGRDRGPSYYGYTF	TGTGCCAGCAGCGGCCGGGACAGGGGGCCCTCCTACTATGGCTACACCTTC
-	TRBV27	13	TRBJ1-5	-	CASRTQGNQPQHF	TGTGCCAGCCGAACACAGGGCAATCAGCCCCAGCATTTT
few	TRBV18	15	TRBJ2-5	TRBD1	CASLRGQGAAETQYF	TGTGCCAGCCTTCGCGGACAGGGGGCAGCGGAGACCCAGTACTTC
-	TRBV6-4	12	TRBJ1-1	TRBD1	CASRRTGGEAFF	TGTGCCAGCAGAAGGACAGGGGGAGAAGCTTTCTTT
few	TRBV5-1	11	TRBJ2-2	-	CASTPGSELFF	TGCGCCAGCACCCCGGGCTCCGAGCTGTTTTTT
-	TRBV19	16	TRBJ2-2	-	CASSMRGVGYTGELFF	TGTGCCAGTAGTATGCGGGGAGTTGGGTACACCGGGGAGCTGTTTTTT
few	TRBV20-1	14	TRBJ2-7	TRBD2	CSARDPSGGYEQYF	TGCAGTGCTAGAGATCCTAGCGGGGGGTACGAGCAGTACTTC
few	TRBV6-5	15	TRBJ2-1	TRBD1	CASNEQGDGYNEQFF	TGTGCCAGCAACGAACAGGGGGACGGATACAATGAGCAGTTCTTC
few	TRBV5-1	13	TRBJ2-1	TRBD2	CASSGTSGNEQFF	TGCGCCAGCAGCGGGACTAGCGGGAATGAGCAGTTCTTC
few	TRBV14	15	TRBJ2-7	-	CASSQTGRETYEQYF	TGTGCCAGCAGCCAAACAGGCCGGGAAACCTACGAGCAGTACTTC
few	TRBV6-5	13	TRBJ2-7	TRBD1	CASRTGGSYEQYF	TGTGCCAGCAGGACAGGGGGCTCCTACGAGCAGTACTTC
few	TRBV7-9	16	TRBJ2-5	-	CASSPTGRGQQETQYF	TGTGCCAGCAGCCCGACTGGGCGGGGGCAACAAGAGACCCAGTACTTC
-	TRBV12-3/TRBV12-4	11	TRBJ2-7	TRBD2	CASGEGHEQYF	TGTGCCAGCGGGGAGGGCCACGAGCAGTACTTC
-	TRBV9	16	TRBJ2-1	TRBD1	CASSAWDRAFLNEQFF	TGTGCCAGCAGCGCCTGGGACAGGGCTTTCCTCAATGAGCAGTTCTTC
-	TRBV20-1	15	TRBJ2-7	TRBD1	CSAREGGTGAKEQYF	TGCAGTGCTAGAGAGGGCGGGACAGGGGCGAAGGAGCAGTACTTC
many	TRBV27	15	TRBJ2-3	TRBD2	CASNLAGGPTDTQYF	TGTGCCAGCAACTTAGCGGGGGGCCCCACAGATACGCAGTATTTT
few	TRBV2	15	TRBJ1-5	-	CASSELGAVGQPQHF	TGTGCCAGCAGCGAACTCGGGGCGGTGGGTCAGCCCCAGCATTTT
many	TRBV5-1	16	TRBJ2-1	TRBD1	CASSLGGTGEGNEQFF	TGCGCCAGCAGCTTGGGGGGGACAGGGGAAGGCAATGAGCAGTTCTTC
-	TRBV6-2/TRBV6-3	15	TRBJ2-1	TRBD2	CASYSRPGGYNEQFF	TGTGCCAGCTATTCCCGGCCCGGGGGGTACAATGAGCAGTTCTTC
-	TRBV27	14	TRBJ1-1	-	CASRRLQTRVEAFF	TGTGCCAGCAGACGCCTACAGACCCGGGTTGAAGCTTTCTTT
-	TRBV12-3/TRBV12-4	14	TRBJ1-2	-	CASNYGGRNYGYTF	TGTGCCAGCAACTATGGGGGACGGAACTATGGCTACACCTTC
few	TRBV19	13	TRBJ2-7	-	CASSVQWGYEQYF	TGTGCCAGTAGTGTCCAATGGGGCTACGAGCAGTACTTC
few	TRBV6-6	14	TRBJ2-7	TRBD1	CASSYGQVTYEQYF	TGTGCCAGCAGTTATGGACAGGTGACCTACGAGCAGTACTTC
few	TRBV7-3	17	TRBJ1-5	-	CASSFQGNKLSNQPQHF	TGTGCCAGCAGCTTTCAGGGCAACAAACTTAGCAATCAGCCCCAGCATTTT
many	TRBV20-1	14	TRBJ2-3	TRBD1	CSAKPGGVTDTQYF	TGCAGTGCTAAACCAGGGGGAGTCACAGATACGCAGTATTTT
-	TRBV7-3	16	TRBJ2-6	-	CASARDGYSGANVLTF	TGTGCCAGCGCGAGGGACGGTTACTCTGGGGCCAACGTCCTGACTTTC
many	TRBV7-2	19	TRBJ1-1	TRBD1	CASSRTSDWTGVSGTEAFF	TGTGCCAGCAGCCGCACCTCGGACTGGACAGGGGTTTCGGGGACTGAAGCTTTCTTT
many	TRBV18	13	TRBJ2-4	-	CASSQGSENIQYF	TGTGCCAGCTCCCAAGGGTCGGAAAACATTCAGTACTTC